One sample yielded the 2 T cell receptor beta chains listed below, sequenced in a study of PD-L1 blockade in urothelial cancer (dated by TCRdb to the late 2010s). Interpreted using the paper, the time point label stands for: pretreatment peripheral blood. Library method: the immunoSEQ multiplex PCR assay. In TCRdb, the immuneACCESS table is reduced to in-frame sequences with V and J assigned. These tables do not hold every clone; where another copy was compared, an unresolved V gene accounts for under half, and the others remain unexplained. The sample table holds 60,000 to 75,000 clones, of which around 86% were seen once. The ten most abundant clones make up 15% of the sample. Sequenced here: PBMCs, sampled around atezolizumab (anti-PD-L1) treatment. Receptors were obtained from a man in his fifties or sixties with urothelial cancer.

The chain has TRBV4-1 and TRBJ1-2, with a weak D call TRBD1 (6 bases). Trimming took off 7 bases at V and 2 bases at J, with 14 bases between the two ends. Germline CDR1 is MGHRA and CDR2 is YSYEKL. The CDR3 contains 14 residues. The CDR3 here is CASTQGLFNYGYTF. The CDR3 region has the DNA TGCGCCAGCACTCAGGGGTTATTCAACTATGGCTACACCTTC.

This clone showed up just a few times. The rearrangement uses TRBV10-3 and TRBJ1-6; no reliable D call. The CDR3 is 15 residues long. The germline V and J ends were trimmed by 3 bases and 7 bases, with 13 bases remaining between them. Germline V CDR1 and CDR2: ENHRY, SYGVKD. The CDR3 sequence: CAISDRGSVNSPLHF. CDR3 DNA: TGTGCCATCAGTGATCGAGGGTCCGTCAATTCACCCCTCCACTTT.